What follows are 19 T cell receptor beta chains derived from one specimen sequenced in a study of graft-versus-host responses after intestinal transplantation. Profiling relied on immunoSEQ multiplex PCR, and the TCRdb table lists in-frame clones only, not all of them. The repertoire consists of 90,000 to 130,000 clones, with 80% to 95% occurring once and the leading ten covering 0.4% to 0.55%. Their specific antigens are unknown. The specimen was unstimulated CD8+ T cells sorted from spleen or lymph node cells, collected before intestinal transplant. These receptors originate from a human donor who received an intestinal transplant.

The rearrangement joins TRBV19 to TRBJ1-2; D is unresolved. Trimming left V 1 base short and J 4 bases short, with 10 bases between. Germline CDR1 and CDR2: LNHDA and SQIVND (reference sequence). The CDR3 is 14 residues long. CDR3 nucleotides: TGTGCCAGTAGTATAGCAACCGGCTTCTATGGCTACACCTTC. It encodes CASSIATGFYGYTF.

The chain is built from TRBV27 and TRBJ2-7, with TRBD1 identical over 7 bases. Germline V gene sequence: CDR1 MNHEY, CDR2 SMNVEV (reference sequence). Trimming took 6 bases from V and 4 from J; bases not matched to a gene: 6. This CDR3 comprises 13 residues. The CDR3 sequence is CASSPGQAYEQYF. The DNA of the CDR3 is TGTGCCAGCAGCCCTGGACAGGCATACGAGCAGTACTTC.

This chain uses TRBV27 with TRBJ1-4; maybe TRBD1 (6 bases). The CDR3 totals 17 residues. Deletions cut 0 bases from V and 0 bases from J, with 11 bases between. Germline V CDR1 and CDR2: MNHEY, SMNVEV (reference sequence). In DNA form, the CDR3 reads TGTGCCAGCAGTTTATCGACGGCAGGGGCAACTAATGAAAAACTGTTTTTT. It codes for CASSLSTAGATNEKLFF. Complete variable domain (other parts from reference TRBV27 and TRBJ1-4): EAQVTQNPRYLITVTGKKLTVTCSQNMNHEYMSWYRQDPGLGLRQIYYSMNVEVTDKGDVPEGYKVSRKEKRNFPLILESPSPNQTSLYFCASSLSTAGATNEKLFFGSGTQLSVL.

The chain combines TRBV28 with TRBJ2-7, with 12 nucleotides matching TRBD2. The germline gives CDR1 MDHEN, CDR2 SYDVKM. The CDR3 runs 14 residues. V lost 7 bases, J lost 2 bases, and 3 bases stayed unmatched. In DNA, the CDR3 is TGTGCCAGCAACCCTAGCGGGGGGGCCTACGAGCAGTACTTC. Protein: CASNPSGGAYEQYF.

V gene TRBV6-5 combines with J gene TRBJ2-7; D not certain. This CDR3 has 14 residues. V was clipped by 2 bases and J by 5 bases, with 13 bases between them. CDR1 is MNHEY, CDR2 SVGAGI, per germline. CDR3 DNA: TGTGCCAGCAGTTACCCCGGAGCAGTCGACGAGCAGTACTTC. It translates to CASSYPGAVDEQYF.

This sequence joins TRBV13 and TRBJ2-2; D is ambiguous. Germline V gene lookup returns CDR1 PRHDT and CDR2 FYEKMQ (reference sequence). The V and J ends lost 5 bases and 3 bases respectively, with 10 bases between them. This CDR3 spans 14 amino acids. DNA for the CDR3: TGTGCCAGCAGCCCCCAGTCTCACACCGGGGAGCTGTTTTTT. This encodes CASSPQSHTGELFF.

The rearrangement joins TRBV7-9 to TRBJ2-1; 8 nucleotides line up with TRBD2. The CDR3 covers 14 residues. From germline, CDR1 is SEHNR and CDR2 FQNEAQ (reference sequence). V lost 1 base to trimming and J lost 7 bases; unmatched junction nucleotides: 3. CDR3 amino acids: CASSLGTSWNEQFF. The CDR3 bases are TGTGCCAGCAGCTTAGGGACTAGCTGGAATGAGCAGTTCTTC.

V is TRBV9 and J is TRBJ2-3, with unresolved D. With 4 bases removed from V and 6 bases from J, the gap between germline ends came to 18 bases. Germline CDR1 is SGDLS and CDR2 is YYNGEE. The CDR3 covers 15 residues. The chain's CDR3 is CASSPPLGRGDTQYF. Written as DNA, the CDR3 is TGTGCCAGCAGCCCACCGTTAGGGCGAGGCGATACGCAGTATTTT.

V and J are TRBV5-1 and TRBJ2-3; D gene uncertain. Germline values: CDR1 SGHRS, CDR2 YFSETQ. Trimming removed 4 bases at V and 10 bases at J, with 10 bases between. The CDR3 is 11 amino acids. DNA for the CDR3: TGCGCCAGCAGCCACTCATCGGCGCAGTATTTT. Protein: CASSHSSAQYF.

The chain combines TRBV19 with TRBJ2-7, with 9 bases lining up with TRBD1. J lost 2 bases, V lost 6 bases, and 2 bases had no gene match. There are 13 residues in the CDR3. Germline V CDR1 and CDR2: LNHDA, SQIVND (reference sequence). The CDR3 bases are TGTGCCAGTAGGGACAGGGGCCCCTACGAGCAGTACTTC. It translates to CASRDRGPYEQYF.

The rearrangement links TRBV27 to TRBJ1-5, with D unresolved. V gave up 4 bases and J gave up 2 bases, with 9 bases separating them. CDR3 length equals 14 residues. CDR1 is MNHEY, CDR2 SMNVEV, per germline (reference sequence). CDR3 sequence (DNA): TGTGCCAGCAGTTACCCCCTAGGCAATCAGCCCCAGCATTTT. Protein sequence: CASSYPLGNQPQHF.

The rearrangement links TRBV6-1 to TRBJ2-5, with D hard to call. With 9 bases removed from V and 4 bases from J, the gap between germline ends came to 15 bases. The CDR3 has 13 residues. Germline loops: CDR1 MNHNS, CDR2 SASEGT. The CDR3 sequence is CASVKGWGETQYF. The CDR3 region has the DNA TGTGCCAGTGTGAAGGGCTGGGGAGAGACCCAGTACTTC.

The rearrangement joins TRBV6-1 to TRBJ1-1; the match to TRBD1 covers 9 bases. CDR1 and CDR2 from the germline V gene are MNHNS and SASEGT. This CDR3 contains 14 residues. The junction had 8 bases not matched to a gene; V was cut back by 6 bases and J by 6 bases. The CDR3 is CASRGRQGVPEAFF. The CDR3 coding sequence is TGTGCCAGCAGGGGGAGACAGGGGGTCCCTGAAGCTTTCTTT.

The V call is TRBV19, the J call TRBJ2-2; possibly TRBD1 for D (6 bases). V was shortened by 3 bases and J by 2 bases, with 16 bases between the two germline ends. The CDR3 spans 17 residues. The germline gives CDR1 LNHDA, CDR2 SQIVND (reference sequence). CDR3 region: CASSIWTDALNTGELFF. The CDR3 DNA sequence: TGTGCCAGTAGTATCTGGACAGATGCCCTAAACACCGGGGAGCTGTTTTTT.

This chain links TRBV30 with TRBJ1-1; D is undetermined. This CDR3 has 13 amino acids. CDR1 is GTSNPN, CDR2 SVGIG, per germline (reference sequence). The germline V and J ends were trimmed by 2 bases and 1 base, with 8 bases remaining between them. The CDR3 region is CAWSSTRNTEAFF. CDR3 nucleotides: TGTGCCTGGAGTTCAACCCGGAACACTGAAGCTTTCTTT.

The chain carries TRBV27 and TRBJ2-1; 14 nucleotides agree with TRBD2. Germline values: CDR1 MNHEY, CDR2 SMNVEV (reference sequence). V shed 3 bases, J shed 0 bases, and the junction held 10 bases outside the gene matches. The CDR3 runs to 20 residues. CDR3 nucleotide sequence: TGTGCCAGCAGTTTCTACTCTACCGGGACTAGCGGGAGCTCCTACAATGAGCAGTTCTTC. This encodes CASSFYSTGTSGSSYNEQFF.

The gene calls are TRBV7-8 and TRBJ2-3, with a weak D call TRBD2 (6 bases). The CDR3 length is 16 residues. V was trimmed by 5 bases and J by 0 bases, leaving 15 bases between them. In germline, CDR1 is SGHVS, CDR2 FQNEAQ. CDR3 in amino acids: CASSQARDLSTDTQYF. CDR3 in DNA: TGTGCCAGCAGCCAGGCGCGGGACCTCAGCACAGATACGCAGTATTTT.

V usage is TRBV5-6 and J usage is TRBJ2-7; D is perhaps TRBD1 or TRBD2 (5 bases each). The ends were cut back, 3 bases at V and 0 bases at J, with 10 bases in the middle. The CDR3 contains 14 residues. In germline, CDR1 is SGHDT, CDR2 YYEEEE. The CDR3, as DNA: TGTGCCAGCAGCTGGGGGACGGGCTCCTACGAGCAGTACTTC. It specifies CASSWGTGSYEQYF.

The chain employs TRBV10-3 and TRBJ1-2; tentatively, D is TRBD1 (5 bases). This CDR3 is 12 amino acids long. The ends were cut back, 3 bases at V and 7 bases at J, with 9 bases in the middle. Germline V lookup: CDR1 ENHRY, CDR2 SYGVKD. In DNA, the CDR3 is TGTGCCATCAGTGACGGGGCGGGTGGCTACACCTTC. This translates into CAISDGAGGYTF.